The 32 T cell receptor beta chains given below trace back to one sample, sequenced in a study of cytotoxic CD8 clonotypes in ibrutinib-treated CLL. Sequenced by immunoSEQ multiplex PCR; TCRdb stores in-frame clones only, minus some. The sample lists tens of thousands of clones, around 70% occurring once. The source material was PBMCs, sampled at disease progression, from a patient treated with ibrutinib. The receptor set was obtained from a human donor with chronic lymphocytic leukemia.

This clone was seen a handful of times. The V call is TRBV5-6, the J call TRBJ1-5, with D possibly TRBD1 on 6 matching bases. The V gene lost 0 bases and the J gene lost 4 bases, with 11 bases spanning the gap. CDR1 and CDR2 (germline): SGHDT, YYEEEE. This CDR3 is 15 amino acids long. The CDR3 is CASSLAGAGNQPQHF. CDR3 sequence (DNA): TGTGCCAGCAGCTTGGCAGGGGCGGGGAATCAGCCCCAGCATTTT.

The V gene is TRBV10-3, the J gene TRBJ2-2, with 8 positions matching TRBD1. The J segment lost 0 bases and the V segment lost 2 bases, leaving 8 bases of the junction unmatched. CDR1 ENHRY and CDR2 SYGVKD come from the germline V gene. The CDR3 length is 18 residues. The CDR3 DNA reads TGTGCCATCAGTGAGCGCAGGGGGCGTGCCGCGAACACCGGGGAGCTGTTTTTT. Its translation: CAISERRGRAANTGELFF.

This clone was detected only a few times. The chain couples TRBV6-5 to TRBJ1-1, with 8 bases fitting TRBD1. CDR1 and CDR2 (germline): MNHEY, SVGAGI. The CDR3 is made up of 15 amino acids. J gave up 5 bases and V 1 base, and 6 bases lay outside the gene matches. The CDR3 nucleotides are TGTGCCAGCAGTTACTTGGGACAGGCTAGAACTGAAGCTTTCTTT. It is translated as CASSYLGQARTEAFF.

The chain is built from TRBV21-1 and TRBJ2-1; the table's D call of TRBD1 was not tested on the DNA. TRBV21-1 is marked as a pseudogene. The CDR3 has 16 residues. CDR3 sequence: CASSSRAGEIRNEQFF. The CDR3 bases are TGTGCCAGCAGCTCAAGAGCAGGGGAGATACGGAATGAGCAGTTCTTC.

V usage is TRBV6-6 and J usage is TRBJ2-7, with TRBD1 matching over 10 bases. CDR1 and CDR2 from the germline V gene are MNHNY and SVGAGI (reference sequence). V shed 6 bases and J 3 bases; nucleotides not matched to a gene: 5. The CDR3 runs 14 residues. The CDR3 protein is CASRGTGVHYEQYF. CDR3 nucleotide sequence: TGTGCCAGCAGGGGGACAGGGGTCCACTACGAGCAGTACTTC.

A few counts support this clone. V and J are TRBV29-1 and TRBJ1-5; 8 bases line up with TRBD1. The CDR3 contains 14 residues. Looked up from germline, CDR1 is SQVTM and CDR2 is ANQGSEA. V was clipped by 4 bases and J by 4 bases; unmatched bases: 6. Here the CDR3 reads CSVAGQGWNQPQHF. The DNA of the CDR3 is TGCAGCGTTGCCGGACAGGGTTGGAATCAGCCCCAGCATTTT.

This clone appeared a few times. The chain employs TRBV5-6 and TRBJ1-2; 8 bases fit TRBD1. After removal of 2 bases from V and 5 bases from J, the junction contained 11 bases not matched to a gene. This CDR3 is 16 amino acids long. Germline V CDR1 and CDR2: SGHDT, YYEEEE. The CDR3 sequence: CASSFLLRDRKYGYTF. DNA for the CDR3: TGTGCCAGCAGCTTTTTACTTCGGGACAGGAAGTATGGCTACACCTTC.

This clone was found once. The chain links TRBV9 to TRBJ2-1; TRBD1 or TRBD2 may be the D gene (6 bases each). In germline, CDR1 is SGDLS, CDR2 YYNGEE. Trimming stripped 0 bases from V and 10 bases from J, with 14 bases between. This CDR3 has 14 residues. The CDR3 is CASSVGGGRWEQFF. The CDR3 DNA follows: TGTGCCAGCAGCGTAGGTGGGGGGCGCTGGGAGCAGTTCTTC.

The CDR3, as DNA: TGTGCCAGCAGCGATCCGGGACCTCAAGGCGTTGAAGCTTTCTTT. As protein: CASSDPGPQGVEAFF. The chain carries TRBV21-1 and TRBJ1-1. TRBV21-1 has pseudogene status. This CDR3 is built from 15 residues.

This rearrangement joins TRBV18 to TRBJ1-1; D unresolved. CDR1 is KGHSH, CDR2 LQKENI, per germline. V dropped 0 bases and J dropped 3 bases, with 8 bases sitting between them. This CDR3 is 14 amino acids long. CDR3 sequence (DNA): TGTGCCAGCTCACCACCGGGGAAGCACACTGAAGCTTTCTTT. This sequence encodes CASSPPGKHTEAFF.

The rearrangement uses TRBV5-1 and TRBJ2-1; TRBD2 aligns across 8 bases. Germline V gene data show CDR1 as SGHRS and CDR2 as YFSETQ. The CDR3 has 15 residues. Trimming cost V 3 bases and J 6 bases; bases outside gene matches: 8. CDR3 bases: TGCGCCAGCAGCTGGGCGGGGGGCCAGGGCAATGAGCAGTTCTTC. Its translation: CASSWAGGQGNEQFF.

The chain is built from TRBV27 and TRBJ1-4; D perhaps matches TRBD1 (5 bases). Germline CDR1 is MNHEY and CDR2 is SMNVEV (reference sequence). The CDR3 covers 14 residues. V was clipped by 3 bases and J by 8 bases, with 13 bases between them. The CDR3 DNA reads TGTGCCAGCAGTTTTTGGGGGTTGGGCGAAAAACTGTTTTTT. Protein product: CASSFWGLGEKLFF. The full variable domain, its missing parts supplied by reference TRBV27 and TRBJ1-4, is EAQVTQNPRYLITVTGKKLTVTCSQNMNHEYMSWYRQDPGLGLRQIYYSMNVEVTDKGDVPEGYKVSRKEKRNFPLILESPSPNQTSLYFCASSFWGLGEKLFFGSGTQLSVL.

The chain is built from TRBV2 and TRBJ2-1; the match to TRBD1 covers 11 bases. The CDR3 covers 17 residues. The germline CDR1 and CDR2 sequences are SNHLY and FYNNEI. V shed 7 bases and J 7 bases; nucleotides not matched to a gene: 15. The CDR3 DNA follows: TGTGCCAGCAATCCCTTAGTCCGGGACAGGGGGAAAAATGAGCAGTTCTTC. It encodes CASNPLVRDRGKNEQFF.

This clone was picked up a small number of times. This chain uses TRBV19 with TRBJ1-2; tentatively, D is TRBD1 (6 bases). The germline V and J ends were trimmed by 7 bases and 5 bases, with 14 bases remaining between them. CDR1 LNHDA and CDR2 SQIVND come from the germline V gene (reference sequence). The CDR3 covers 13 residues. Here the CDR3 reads CASTVTGSYGYTF. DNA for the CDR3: TGTGCCAGTACCGTGACAGGTTCTTATGGCTACACCTTC.

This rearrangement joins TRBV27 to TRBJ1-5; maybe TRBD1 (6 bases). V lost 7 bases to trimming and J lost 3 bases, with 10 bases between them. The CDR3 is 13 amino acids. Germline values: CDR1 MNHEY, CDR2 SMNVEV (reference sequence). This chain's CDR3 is CASKTGINQPQHF. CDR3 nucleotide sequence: TGTGCCAGCAAAACAGGGATCAATCAGCCCCAGCATTTT.

CDR3 in amino acids: CASSYADTEAFF. In DNA, the CDR3 is TGTGCCAGCAGTTATGCGGACACTGAAGCTTTCTTT. The chain links TRBV6-1 to TRBJ1-1; D unresolved. Trimming removed 5 bases at V and 3 bases at J, with 7 bases between. The germline CDR1 and CDR2 sequences are MNHNS and SASEGT. The length of the CDR3 is 12 residues.

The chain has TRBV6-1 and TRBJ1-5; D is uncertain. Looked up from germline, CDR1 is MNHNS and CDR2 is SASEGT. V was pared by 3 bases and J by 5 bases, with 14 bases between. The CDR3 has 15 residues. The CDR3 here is CASSDESAGYQPQHF. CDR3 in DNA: TGTGCCAGCAGTGATGAGTCAGCTGGTTATCAGCCCCAGCATTTT.

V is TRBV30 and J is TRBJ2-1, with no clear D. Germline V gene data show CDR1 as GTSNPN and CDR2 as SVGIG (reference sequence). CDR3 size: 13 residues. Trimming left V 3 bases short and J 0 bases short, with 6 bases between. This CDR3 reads CAWRPLSYNEQFF. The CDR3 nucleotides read TGTGCCTGGAGGCCCCTCTCCTACAATGAGCAGTTCTTC. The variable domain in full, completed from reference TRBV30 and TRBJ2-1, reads SQTIHQWPATLVQPVGSPLSLECTVEGTSNPNLYWYRQAAGRGLQLLFYSVGIGQISSEVPQNLSASRPQDRQFILSSKKLLLSDSGFYLCAWRPLSYNEQFFGPGTRLTVL.

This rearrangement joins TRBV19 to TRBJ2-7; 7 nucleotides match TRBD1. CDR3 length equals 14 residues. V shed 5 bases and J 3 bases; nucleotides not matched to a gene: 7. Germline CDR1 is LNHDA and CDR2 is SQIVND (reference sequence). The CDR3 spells CASSWRTGYYEQYF. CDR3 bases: TGTGCCAGTAGTTGGAGGACAGGCTACTACGAGCAGTACTTC.

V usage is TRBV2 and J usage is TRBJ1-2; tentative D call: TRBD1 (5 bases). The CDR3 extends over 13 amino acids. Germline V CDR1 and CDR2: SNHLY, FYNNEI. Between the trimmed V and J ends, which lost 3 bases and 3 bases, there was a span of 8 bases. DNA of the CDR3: TGTGCCAGCAGTGATGGGGCAGACTATGGCTACACCTTC. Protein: CASSDGADYGYTF.

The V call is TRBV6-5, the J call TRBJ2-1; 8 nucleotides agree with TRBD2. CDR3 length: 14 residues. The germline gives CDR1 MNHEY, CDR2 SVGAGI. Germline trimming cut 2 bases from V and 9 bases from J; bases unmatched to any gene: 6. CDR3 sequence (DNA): TGTGCCAGCAGTTACGACAACGGGGGGGGTGAGCAGTTCTTC. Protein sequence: CASSYDNGGGEQFF.

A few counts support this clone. The CDR3 reads CASSLGRNEQFF. Here the CDR3 DNA reads TGTGCCAGCAGCTTAGGAAGAAATGAGCAGTTCTTC. The chain carries TRBV13 and TRBJ2-1; D is unresolved. V shed 0 bases and J shed 7 bases, with 4 bases lying between them. The CDR3 is 12 amino acids. Germline V gene lookup returns CDR1 PRHDT and CDR2 FYEKMQ (reference sequence).

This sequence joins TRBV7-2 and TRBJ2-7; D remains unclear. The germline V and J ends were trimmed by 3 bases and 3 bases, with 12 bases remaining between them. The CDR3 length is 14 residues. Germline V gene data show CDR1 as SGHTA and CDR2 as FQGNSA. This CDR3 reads CASSFGRKDYEQYF. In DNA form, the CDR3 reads TGTGCCAGCAGCTTCGGCAGGAAGGACTACGAGCAGTACTTC. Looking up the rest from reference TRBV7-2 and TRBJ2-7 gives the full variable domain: GAGVSQSPSNKVTEKGKDVELRCDPISGHTALYWYRQSLGQGLEFLIYFQGNSAPDKSGLPSDRFSAERTGGSVSTLTIQRTQQEDSAVYLCASSFGRKDYEQYFGPGTRLTVT.

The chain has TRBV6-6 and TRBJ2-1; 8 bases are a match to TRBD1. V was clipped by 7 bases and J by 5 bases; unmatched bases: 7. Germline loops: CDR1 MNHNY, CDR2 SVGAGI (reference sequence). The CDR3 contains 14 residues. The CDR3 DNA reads TGTGCCAGCAAGAAGGGACAGGTGAACAATGAGCAGTTCTTC. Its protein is CASKKGQVNNEQFF.

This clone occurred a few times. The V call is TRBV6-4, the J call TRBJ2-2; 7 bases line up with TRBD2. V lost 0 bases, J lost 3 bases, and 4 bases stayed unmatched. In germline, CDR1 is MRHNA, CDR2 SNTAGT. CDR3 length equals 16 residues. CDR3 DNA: TGTGCCAGCAGTGACTCAGGGAGCGGGGACACCGGGGAGCTGTTTTTT. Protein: CASSDSGSGDTGELFF.

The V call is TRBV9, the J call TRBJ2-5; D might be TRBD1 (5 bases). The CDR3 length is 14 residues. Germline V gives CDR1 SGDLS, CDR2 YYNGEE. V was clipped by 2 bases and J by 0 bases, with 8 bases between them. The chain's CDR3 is CASSVAGNQETQYF. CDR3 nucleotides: TGTGCCAGCAGCGTTGCAGGGAACCAAGAGACCCAGTACTTC.

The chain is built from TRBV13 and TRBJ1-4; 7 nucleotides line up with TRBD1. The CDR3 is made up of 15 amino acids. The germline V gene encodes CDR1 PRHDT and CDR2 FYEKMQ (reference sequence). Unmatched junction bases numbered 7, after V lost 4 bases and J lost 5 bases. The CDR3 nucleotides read TGTGCCAGCAGCTCTAACAGGGGTTGGAATGAAAAACTGTTTTTT. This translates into CASSSNRGWNEKLFF.

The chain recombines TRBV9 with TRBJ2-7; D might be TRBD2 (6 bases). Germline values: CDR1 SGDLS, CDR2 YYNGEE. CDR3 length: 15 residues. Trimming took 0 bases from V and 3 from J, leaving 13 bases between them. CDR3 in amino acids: CASSVGSAGGYEQYF. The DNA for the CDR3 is TGTGCCAGCAGCGTAGGATCTGCCGGGGGCTACGAGCAGTACTTC.

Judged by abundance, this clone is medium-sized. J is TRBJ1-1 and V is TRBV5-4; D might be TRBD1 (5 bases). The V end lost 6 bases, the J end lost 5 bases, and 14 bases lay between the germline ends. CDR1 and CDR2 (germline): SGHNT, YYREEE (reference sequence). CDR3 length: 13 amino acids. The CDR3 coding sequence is TGTGCCAGCACCGAGCCGGGGGTGACTGAAGCTTTCTTT. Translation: CASTEPGVTEAFF.

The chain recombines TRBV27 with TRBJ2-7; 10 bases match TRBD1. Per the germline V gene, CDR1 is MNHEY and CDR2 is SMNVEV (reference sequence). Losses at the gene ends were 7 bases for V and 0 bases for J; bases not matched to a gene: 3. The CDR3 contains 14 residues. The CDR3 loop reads CASKTGGYSYEQYF. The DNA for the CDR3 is TGTGCCAGCAAGACAGGGGGCTACTCCTACGAGCAGTACTTC.

The CDR3 loop is CSARDLGEQYF. In DNA form, the CDR3 reads TGCAGTGCTAGAGATCTCGGCGAGCAGTACTTC. This sequence joins TRBV20-1 and TRBJ2-7; no reliable D call. The CDR3 sequence is 11 residues long. V lost 0 bases and J 6 bases, leaving 6 bases between the germline ends. CDR1 and CDR2 from the germline V gene are DFQATT and SNEGSKA (reference sequence).

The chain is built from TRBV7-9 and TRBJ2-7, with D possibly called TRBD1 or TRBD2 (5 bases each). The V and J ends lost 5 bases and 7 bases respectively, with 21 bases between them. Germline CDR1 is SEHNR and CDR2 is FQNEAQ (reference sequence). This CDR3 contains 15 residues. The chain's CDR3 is CASSVHRGLLSEQYF. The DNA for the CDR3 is TGTGCCAGCAGCGTACACCGGGGCCTGCTGTCGGAGCAGTACTTC.